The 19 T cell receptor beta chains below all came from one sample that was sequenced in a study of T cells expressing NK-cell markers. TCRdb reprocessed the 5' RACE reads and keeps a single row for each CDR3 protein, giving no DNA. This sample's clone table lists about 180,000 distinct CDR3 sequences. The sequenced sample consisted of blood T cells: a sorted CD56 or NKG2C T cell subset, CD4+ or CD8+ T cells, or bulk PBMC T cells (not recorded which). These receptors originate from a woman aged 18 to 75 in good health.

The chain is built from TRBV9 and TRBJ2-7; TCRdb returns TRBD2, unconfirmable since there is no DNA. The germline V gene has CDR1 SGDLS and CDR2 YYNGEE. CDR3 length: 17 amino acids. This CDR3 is CAGCGRGQGFRFHEQYF.

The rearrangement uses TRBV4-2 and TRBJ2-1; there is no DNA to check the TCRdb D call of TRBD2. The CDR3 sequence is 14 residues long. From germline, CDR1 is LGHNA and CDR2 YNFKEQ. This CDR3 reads CASSQETSGVEQFF.

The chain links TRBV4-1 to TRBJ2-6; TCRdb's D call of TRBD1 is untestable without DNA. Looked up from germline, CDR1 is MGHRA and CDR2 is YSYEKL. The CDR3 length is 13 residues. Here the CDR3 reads CASHRAGANVLTF.

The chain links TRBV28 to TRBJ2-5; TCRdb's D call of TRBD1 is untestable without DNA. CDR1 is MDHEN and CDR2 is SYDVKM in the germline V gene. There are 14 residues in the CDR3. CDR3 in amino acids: CASSLGGTPETQYF. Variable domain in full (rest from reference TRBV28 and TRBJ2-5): DVKVTQSSRYLVKRTGEKVFLECVQDMDHENMFWYRQDPGLGLRLIYFSYDVKMKEKGDIPEGYSVSREKKERFSLILESASTNQTSMYLCASSLGGTPETQYFGPGTRLLVL.

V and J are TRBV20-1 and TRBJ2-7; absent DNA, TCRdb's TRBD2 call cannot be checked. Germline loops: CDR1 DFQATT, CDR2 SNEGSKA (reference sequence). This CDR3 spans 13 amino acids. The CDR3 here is CSAARTGIHEQYF.

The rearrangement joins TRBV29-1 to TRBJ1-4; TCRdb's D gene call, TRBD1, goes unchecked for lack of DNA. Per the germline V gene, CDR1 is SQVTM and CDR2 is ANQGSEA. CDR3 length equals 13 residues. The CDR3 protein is CSVQPPSSEKLFF.

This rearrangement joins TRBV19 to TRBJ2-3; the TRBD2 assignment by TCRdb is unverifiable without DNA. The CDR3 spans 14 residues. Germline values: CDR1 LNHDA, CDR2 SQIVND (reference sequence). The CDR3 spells CASSPLVVADTQYF.

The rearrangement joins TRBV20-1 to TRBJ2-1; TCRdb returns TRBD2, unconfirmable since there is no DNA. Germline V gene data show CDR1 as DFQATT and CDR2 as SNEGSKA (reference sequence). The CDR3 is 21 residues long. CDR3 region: CSARDAYQAGGPKSSYNEQFF.

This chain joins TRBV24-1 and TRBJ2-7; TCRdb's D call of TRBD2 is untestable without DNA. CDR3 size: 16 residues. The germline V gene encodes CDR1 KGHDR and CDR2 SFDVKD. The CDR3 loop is CATSDRGLAGHYEQYF.

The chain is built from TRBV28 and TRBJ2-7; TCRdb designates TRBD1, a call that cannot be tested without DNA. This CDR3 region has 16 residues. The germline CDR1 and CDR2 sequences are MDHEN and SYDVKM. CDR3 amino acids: CASSLLAGSGVGEQYF.

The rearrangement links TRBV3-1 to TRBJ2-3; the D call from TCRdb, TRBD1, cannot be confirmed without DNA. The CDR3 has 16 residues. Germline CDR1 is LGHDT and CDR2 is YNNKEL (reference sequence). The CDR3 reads CASSHRRGGGADTQYF.

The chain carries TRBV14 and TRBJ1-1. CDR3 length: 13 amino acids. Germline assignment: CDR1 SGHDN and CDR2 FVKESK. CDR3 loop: CASSRLGLTEAFF.

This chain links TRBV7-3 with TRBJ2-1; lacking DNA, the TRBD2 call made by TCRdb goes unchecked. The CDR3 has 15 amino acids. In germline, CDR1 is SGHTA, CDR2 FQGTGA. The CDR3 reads CASSQGGLARNEQFF.

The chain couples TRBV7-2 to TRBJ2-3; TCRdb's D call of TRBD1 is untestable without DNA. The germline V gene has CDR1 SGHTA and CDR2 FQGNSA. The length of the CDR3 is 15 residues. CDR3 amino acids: CASSSGQGVRDTQYF.

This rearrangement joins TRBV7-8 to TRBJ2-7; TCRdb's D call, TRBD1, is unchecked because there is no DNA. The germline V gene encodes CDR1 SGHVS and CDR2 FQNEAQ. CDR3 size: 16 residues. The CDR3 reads CASSSRLGDRDDEQYF.

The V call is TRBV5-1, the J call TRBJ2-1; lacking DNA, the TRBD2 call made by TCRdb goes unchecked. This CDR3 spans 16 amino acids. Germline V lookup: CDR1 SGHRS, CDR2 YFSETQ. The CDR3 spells CASTQNVAGSGNEQFF. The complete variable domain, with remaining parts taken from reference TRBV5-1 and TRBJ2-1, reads KAGVTQTPRYLIKTRGQQVTLSCSPISGHRSVSWYQQTPGQGLQFLFEYFSETQRNKGNFPGRFSGRQFSNSRSEMNVSTLELGDSALYLCASTQNVAGSGNEQFFGPGTRLTVL.

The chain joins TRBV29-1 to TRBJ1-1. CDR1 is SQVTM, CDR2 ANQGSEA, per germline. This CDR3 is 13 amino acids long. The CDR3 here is CSVHSRMNTEAFF.

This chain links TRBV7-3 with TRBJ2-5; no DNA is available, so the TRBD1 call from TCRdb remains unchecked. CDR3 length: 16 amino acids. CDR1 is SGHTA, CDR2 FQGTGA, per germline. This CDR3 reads CASSQTGTGMGETQYF.

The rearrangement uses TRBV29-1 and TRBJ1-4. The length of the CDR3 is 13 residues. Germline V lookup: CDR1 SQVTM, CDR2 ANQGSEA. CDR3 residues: CSARVATNEKLFF.